This passage covers 8 T cell receptor beta chains from one sample sequenced in a study of cytomegalovirus exposure and HLA in healthy donors. PCR amplification relied on 60 Vbeta primers (plus 13 Jbeta primers). The protocol was immunoSEQ multiplex PCR, while the TCRdb copy is restricted to in-frame clones and leaves out a portion. The table for this sample gives around 51,000 clones. Sequences were obtained from PBMCs. Receptors were obtained from a man between 35 and 55 years old in good health and CMV-seropositive.

The chain is built from TRBV4-2 and TRBJ1-1; 8 bases match TRBD1. The V segment lost 0 bases and the J segment 3 bases; nucleotides outside the gene matches: 3. Looked up from germline, CDR1 is LGHNA and CDR2 is YNFKEQ. This CDR3 contains 15 residues. The DNA for the CDR3 is TGTGCCAGCAGCCAAGATGGGACAGGAGACACTGAAGCTTTCTTT. Amino acids: CASSQDGTGDTEAFF.

V usage is TRBV20-1 and J usage is TRBJ2-5; D call uncertain. Trimming took off 6 bases at V and 1 base at J, with 3 bases between the two ends. CDR3 length equals 10 residues. Per the germline V gene, CDR1 is DFQATT and CDR2 is SNEGSKA (reference sequence). The CDR3 DNA reads TGCAGTGCGAGCCAAGAGACCCAGTACTTC. Its translation is CSASQETQYF.

The gene calls are TRBV15 and TRBJ2-2; D is unresolved. The CDR3 totals 15 residues. Germline CDR1 and CDR2: LNHNV and YYDKDF (reference sequence). V was cut by 1 base and J by 4 bases, with 10 bases left in between. CDR3 region: CATSRVPLRTGELFF. Here the CDR3 DNA reads TGTGCCACCAGCAGAGTACCCCTGCGCACCGGGGAGCTGTTTTTT.

The rearrangement uses TRBV30 and TRBJ2-1; possibly TRBD1 for D (5 bases). The V gene lost 4 bases and the J gene lost 0 bases, with 7 bases spanning the gap. The CDR3 totals 13 residues. CDR1 and CDR2 from the germline V gene are GTSNPN and SVGIG (reference sequence). The CDR3 loop reads CAWTRDSYNEQFF. The CDR3, as DNA: TGTGCCTGGACCAGGGACTCCTACAATGAGCAGTTCTTC.

The rearrangement links TRBV10-3 to TRBJ2-7, with 7 bases fitting TRBD1. CDR1 is ENHRY, CDR2 SYGVKD, per germline. The CDR3 totals 13 residues. J lost 0 bases, V lost 8 bases, and 4 bases had no gene match. The CDR3 reads CAIGGQISYEQYF. The CDR3 nucleotides read TGTGCCATCGGGGGACAGATCTCCTACGAGCAGTACTTC.

V usage is TRBV6-5 and J usage is TRBJ2-7, with a possible D match to TRBD1 (6 bases). This CDR3 has 12 residues. The V end was cut by 6 bases, the J end by 5 bases, with 11 bases between. The germline V gene encodes CDR1 MNHEY and CDR2 SVGAGI. The CDR3 DNA is TGTGCCAGCAGCCTCAGGGGAAACGAGCAGTACTTC. Amino acids: CASSLRGNEQYF.

The chain has TRBV5-1 and TRBJ2-1, with 12 bases aligning to TRBD2. Per the germline V gene, CDR1 is SGHRS and CDR2 is YFSETQ. The CDR3 totals 14 residues. J was trimmed by 7 bases and V by 2 bases; bases with no gene match: 1. The CDR3 DNA reads as TGCGCCAGCAGCTTCGGACTAGCGGGAAATGAGCAGTTCTTC. It translates to CASSFGLAGNEQFF. The entire variable domain, with the rest obtained from reference TRBV5-1 and TRBJ2-1, is as follows: KAGVTQTPRYLIKTRGQQVTLSCSPISGHRSVSWYQQTPGQGLQFLFEYFSETQRNKGNFPGRFSGRQFSNSRSEMNVSTLELGDSALYLCASSFGLAGNEQFFGPGTRLTVL.

The chain couples TRBV7-9 to TRBJ2-7; 8 bases are a match to TRBD1. Germline V gene sequence: CDR1 SEHNR, CDR2 FQNEAQ (reference sequence). The CDR3 has 14 amino acids. Trimming took 3 bases from V and 5 from J; bases not matched to a gene: 6. DNA of the CDR3: TGTGCCAGCAGCTTCAGGGGGCGGGAAAACGAGCAGTACTTC. Translating it yields CASSFRGRENEQYF.